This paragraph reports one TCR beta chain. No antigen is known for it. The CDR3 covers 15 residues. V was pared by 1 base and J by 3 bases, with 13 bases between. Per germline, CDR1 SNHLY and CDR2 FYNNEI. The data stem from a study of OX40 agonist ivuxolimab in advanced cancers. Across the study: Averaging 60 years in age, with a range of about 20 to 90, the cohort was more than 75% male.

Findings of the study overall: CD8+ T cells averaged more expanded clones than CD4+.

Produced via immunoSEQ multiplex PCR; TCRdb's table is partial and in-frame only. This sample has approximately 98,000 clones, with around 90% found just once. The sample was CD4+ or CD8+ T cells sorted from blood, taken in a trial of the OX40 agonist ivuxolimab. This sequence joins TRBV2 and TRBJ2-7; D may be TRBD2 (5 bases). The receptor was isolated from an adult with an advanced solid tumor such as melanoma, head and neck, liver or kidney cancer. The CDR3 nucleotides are TGTGCCAGCAGTGAAGTGGGGAGTCTATACTACGAGCAGTACTTC. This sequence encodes CASSEVGSLYYEQYF.